This TCR beta chain was observed in a study of blood T cells in healthy people across ages. Regarding the study as a whole: Long-lived donors exceeded aged donors in naive CD4+ cells and diversity. In the absence of known donor CMV status, changes in expanded clonotypes were possibly confounded.

Per germline, CDR1 SGHRS and CDR2 YFSETQ. This CDR3 contains 12 residues. V was clipped by 6 bases and J by 6 bases, with 12 bases between them. Caucasian individuals from Russia who were healthy and aged roughly 6 to 95 acted as donors. There were at least 5.5 micrograms of total RNA extracted from every sample. Combining a sample-barcoded 5' primer with a J-beta primer mix, a second PCR ran for roughly 6 to 11 cycles. TCRdb re-called the 5' RACE reads through MiXCR, storing one row per CDR3 protein. The sample shows roughly 1.7 million distinct CDR3 sequences, almost 35% of them seen only once. Regarding this clonotype: Antigen unknown.

The receptor was derived from a woman in her 30s in good health. The rearrangement joins TRBV5-1 to TRBJ1-2, with D maybe TRBD1 (5 bases). Sequenced sample: blood. Written as DNA, the CDR3 is TGCGCCAGCACCGCGGGGGTGGATGGCTACACCTTC. Translation gives CASTAGVDGYTF.